The rows below give T cell receptor beta chains drawn from one sample of a study of identical twins. TCRdb processed the 5' RACE reads anew with MiXCR; each CDR3 protein has one entry. The top ten clones hold 2.5% to 3.5% of a sample with about 470,000 distinct CDR3 sequences, 24% of them seen once. Separately, the same data were catalogued under a study of T cells expressing NK-cell markers.

The specimen was CD4+ T cells sorted from blood. The receptors here all came from a woman aged 18-29 years in good health. CDR3s include the opening cysteine and the closing phenylalanine or tryptophan. The D gene is left open where the match is weak. The size entry is marked missing in some rows and otherwise reads once, few, many or a size class.

CDR3 protein: CASSLTSSGGPNTGELFF
CDR3 DNA: TGTGCCAGCAGCTTAACGTCTAGCGGGGGACCGAACACCGGGGAGCTGTTTTTT
D gene: TRBD2
clone size: -
V gene: TRBV7-3
J gene: TRBJ2-2

CDR3 protein: CATSPAGGWQPQHF
CDR3 DNA: TGTGCCACCAGTCCGGCAGGGGGATGGCAGCCCCAGCATTTT
D gene: TRBD1
clone size: few
V gene: TRBV24-1
J gene: TRBJ1-5

CDR3 protein: CSVRDRVNEKLFF
CDR3 DNA: TGCAGCGTAAGGGACAGGGTCAATGAAAAACTGTTTTTT
D gene: TRBD1
clone size: -
V gene: TRBV29-1
J gene: TRBJ1-4

CDR3 protein: CSAHKPGTDTQYF
CDR3 DNA: TGCAGCGCACATAAACCAGGCACAGATACGCAGTATTTT
D gene: -
clone size: once
V gene: TRBV29-1
J gene: TRBJ2-3

CDR3 protein: CAITGRADTGELFF
CDR3 DNA: TGTGCCATCACTGGGAGGGCGGACACCGGGGAGCTGTTTTTT
D gene: TRBD2
clone size: -
V gene: TRBV10-3
J gene: TRBJ2-2

CDR3 protein: CASSPIRTGANSGANVLTF
CDR3 DNA: TGTGCCAGCAGCCCCATTCGGACAGGGGCGAACTCTGGGGCCAACGTCCTGACTTTC
D gene: TRBD1
clone size: few
V gene: TRBV11-1
J gene: TRBJ2-6

CDR3 protein: CASGPGHKETQYF
CDR3 DNA: TGTGCCAGCGGCCCGGGGCATAAAGAGACCCAGTACTTC
D gene: -
clone size: -
V gene: TRBV5-5
J gene: TRBJ2-5

CDR3 protein: CASSLRTNILLGYTF
CDR3 DNA: TGTGCCAGCAGCTTAAGGACAAACATACTTCTTGGCTACACCTTC
D gene: -
clone size: many
V gene: TRBV7-2
J gene: TRBJ1-2

CDR3 protein: CASSPQTGALYGYTF
CDR3 DNA: TGTGCCAGCAGCCCTCAGACAGGGGCACTCTATGGCTACACCTTC
D gene: TRBD1
clone size: -
V gene: TRBV12-3/TRBV12-4
J gene: TRBJ1-2

CDR3 protein: CASNPQGPRGGEKLFF
CDR3 DNA: TGTGCCAGCAATCCCCAGGGCCCAAGGGGTGGTGAAAAACTGTTTTTT
D gene: -
clone size: -
V gene: TRBV6-1
J gene: TRBJ1-4

CDR3 protein: CASSPASYEQYF
CDR3 DNA: TGTGCCAGCTCCCCGGCGTCCTACGAGCAGTACTTC
D gene: -
clone size: many
V gene: TRBV18
J gene: TRBJ2-7

CDR3 protein: CASSYVGQGVDTQYF
CDR3 DNA: TGTGCCAGCAGTTACGTAGGACAGGGGGTAGATACGCAGTATTTT
D gene: TRBD1
clone size: -
V gene: TRBV6-5
J gene: TRBJ2-3

CDR3 protein: CASSEAPLAGGADTQYF
CDR3 DNA: TGTGCCAGCAGCGAGGCCCCTCTAGCGGGGGGAGCAGATACGCAGTATTTT
D gene: TRBD2
clone size: -
V gene: TRBV9
J gene: TRBJ2-3

CDR3 protein: CASGRGQGALYRDTQYF
CDR3 DNA: TGTGCCAGCGGCCGAGGGCAGGGAGCCTTGTATCGGGATACGCAGTATTTT
D gene: -
clone size: once
V gene: TRBV4-2
J gene: TRBJ2-3

CDR3 protein: CASSVGPGYEQYF
CDR3 DNA: TGTGCCAGCAGCGTAGGGCCGGGCTACGAGCAGTACTTC
D gene: -
clone size: -
V gene: TRBV9
J gene: TRBJ2-7

CDR3 protein: CASSLAGQGLYEQYF
CDR3 DNA: TGTGCCAGCAGTTTAGCGGGACAGGGGTTATACGAGCAGTACTTC
D gene: TRBD1
clone size: few
V gene: TRBV12-3/TRBV12-4
J gene: TRBJ2-7

CDR3 protein: CATSRDRSLRGKNTGELFF
CDR3 DNA: TGTGCCACCAGCAGAGATAGGAGTTTGCGGGGAAAGAACACCGGGGAGCTGTTTTTT
D gene: -
clone size: -
V gene: TRBV15
J gene: TRBJ2-2

CDR3 protein: CAWGTVYRAEAFF
CDR3 DNA: TGTGCCTGGGGGACGGTCTATAGAGCTGAAGCTTTCTTT
D gene: -
clone size: -
V gene: TRBV30
J gene: TRBJ1-1

CDR3 protein: CASSVAIRTGSTDTQYF
CDR3 DNA: TGTGCCAGCAGCGTAGCTATCCGGACAGGGAGCACAGATACGCAGTATTTT
D gene: TRBD1
clone size: few
V gene: TRBV9
J gene: TRBJ2-3

CDR3 protein: CASSFPQGRLARDNEQFF
CDR3 DNA: TGTGCCAGCAGTTTCCCCCAAGGGCGACTAGCAAGGGACAATGAGCAGTTCTTC
D gene: TRBD2
clone size: -
V gene: TRBV12-3/TRBV12-4
J gene: TRBJ2-1

CDR3 protein: CATRRESQSNEQFF
CDR3 DNA: TGTGCCACCAGGCGGGAGAGCCAAAGCAATGAGCAGTTCTTC
D gene: TRBD2
clone size: few
V gene: TRBV15
J gene: TRBJ2-1

CDR3 protein: CASNPRRSYNEQFF
CDR3 DNA: TGTGCCAGCAACCCCCGGAGGTCGTACAATGAGCAGTTCTTC
D gene: -
clone size: -
V gene: TRBV6-2/TRBV6-3
J gene: TRBJ2-1

CDR3 protein: CASSSRGSSYNEQFF
CDR3 DNA: TGTGCCAGCAGTTCCCGGGGGAGCTCCTACAATGAGCAGTTCTTC
D gene: -
clone size: few
V gene: TRBV12-3/TRBV12-4
J gene: TRBJ2-1

CDR3 protein: CSVNSGKGTDTQYF
CDR3 DNA: TGCAGTGTCAATAGCGGGAAGGGGACAGATACGCAGTATTTT
D gene: TRBD2
clone size: few
V gene: TRBV20-1
J gene: TRBJ2-3

CDR3 protein: CATSREGSRQYF
CDR3 DNA: TGTGCCACCAGCAGAGAGGGGTCGAGGCAGTATTTT
D gene: -
clone size: -
V gene: TRBV15
J gene: TRBJ2-3

CDR3 protein: CATRDITYEQYF
CDR3 DNA: TGTGCCACCAGGGACATCACCTACGAGCAGTACTTC
D gene: -
clone size: -
V gene: TRBV10-3
J gene: TRBJ2-7

CDR3 protein: CASSLRGNNEQFF
CDR3 DNA: TGCGCCAGCAGCTTGCGGGGGAACAATGAGCAGTTCTTC
D gene: -
clone size: many
V gene: TRBV5-1
J gene: TRBJ2-1

CDR3 protein: CASSLPSSGNTIYF
CDR3 DNA: TGTGCCAGCAGCTTACCCAGCTCTGGAAACACCATATATTTT
D gene: -
clone size: many
V gene: TRBV7-6
J gene: TRBJ1-3

CDR3 protein: CASSPYRDGAKEQYF
CDR3 DNA: TGTGCCAGCAGTCCTTACAGGGACGGAGCTAAGGAGCAGTACTTC
D gene: -
clone size: few
V gene: TRBV12-3/TRBV12-4
J gene: TRBJ2-7

CDR3 protein: CASSKNGLRGVETQYF
CDR3 DNA: TGTGCCAGCAGTAAAAATGGACTAAGGGGCGTAGAGACCCAGTACTTC
D gene: -
clone size: -
V gene: TRBV7-3
J gene: TRBJ2-5

CDR3 protein: CSARTSGYEQFF
CDR3 DNA: TGCAGTGCTAGGACTAGTGGGTATGAGCAGTTCTTC
D gene: -
clone size: few
V gene: TRBV20-1
J gene: TRBJ2-1

CDR3 protein: CASSGTVEETQYF
CDR3 DNA: TGTGCCAGCAGTGGGACAGTAGAAGAGACCCAGTACTTC
D gene: -
clone size: few
V gene: TRBV6-1
J gene: TRBJ2-5

CDR3 protein: CASSFGASGRETQYF
CDR3 DNA: TGCGCCAGCAGCTTCGGGGCTAGCGGGAGAGAGACCCAGTACTTC
D gene: TRBD2
clone size: few
V gene: TRBV5-1
J gene: TRBJ2-5

CDR3 protein: CASSPLGSNQPQHF
CDR3 DNA: TGTGCCAGCAGCCCCCTGGGAAGCAATCAGCCCCAGCATTTT
D gene: -
clone size: many
V gene: TRBV14
J gene: TRBJ1-5

CDR3 protein: CATSESTGRGNEQFF
CDR3 DNA: TGTGCCACCAGTGAGTCTACAGGGAGGGGGAATGAGCAGTTCTTC
D gene: -
clone size: -
V gene: TRBV24-1
J gene: TRBJ2-1

CDR3 protein: CASSLQAGVQFF
CDR3 DNA: TGTGCCAGCAGTTTACAAGCGGGGGTACAGTTCTTC
D gene: TRBD2
clone size: -
V gene: TRBV28
J gene: TRBJ2-1

CDR3 protein: CASSLTGARTEAFF
CDR3 DNA: TGCGCCAGCAGCTTAACAGGGGCAAGGACTGAAGCTTTCTTT
D gene: TRBD1
clone size: few
V gene: TRBV5-1
J gene: TRBJ1-1

CDR3 protein: CASTFGSGPYEQYF
CDR3 DNA: TGTGCCAGCACCTTCGGGAGCGGTCCCTACGAGCAGTACTTC
D gene: -
clone size: -
V gene: TRBV12-3/TRBV12-4
J gene: TRBJ2-7